This T cell receptor (beta chain) comes out of a study of T cell responses to AZD1222 COVID-19 vaccine. Study-wide findings and caveats: Regions 160-218 and 743-854 dominated among vaccine-associated CD4 TCRs spanning spike. AZD1222 recipients seropositive at baseline numbered only six or seven. The repertoires were collected only after the peak T cell response.

TCRdb keeps only in-frame clones here, not all; method: immunoSEQ multiplex PCR. The sample contains fewer than 120,000 clones, about 81% of which appear only once. This CDR3 comprises 14 residues. Germline CDR1 reads SQVTM; CDR2 reads ANQGSEA. After removal of 1 base from V and 6 bases from J, the junction contained 8 bases not matched to a gene. Worth noting for this clone: Antigen: not known.

This receptor was taken from an adult in good health. Material: peripheral blood, obtained on day 0 of AZD1222 vaccination. The chain couples TRBV29-1 to TRBJ1-1; 7 bases map to TRBD1. The CDR3 here is CSVEGDRVAPEAFF. The DNA for the CDR3 is TGCAGCGTTGAAGGCGACAGGGTTGCGCCTGAAGCTTTCTTT.